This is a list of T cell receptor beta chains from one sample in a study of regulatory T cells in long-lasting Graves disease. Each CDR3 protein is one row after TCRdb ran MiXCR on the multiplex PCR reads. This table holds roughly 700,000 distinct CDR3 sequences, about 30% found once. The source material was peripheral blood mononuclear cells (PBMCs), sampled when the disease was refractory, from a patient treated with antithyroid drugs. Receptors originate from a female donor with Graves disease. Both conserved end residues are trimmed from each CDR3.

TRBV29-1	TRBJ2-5	SVVRDRGSGETQY
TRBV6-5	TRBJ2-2	ASSYSPGGIGTGELF
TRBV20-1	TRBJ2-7	SARAPPAGESGEQY
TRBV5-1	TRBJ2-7	ASSLGPGSSGPYEQY
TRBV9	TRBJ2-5	ASSVGGSVAETQY
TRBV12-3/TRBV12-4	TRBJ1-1	ASSLTRYTEAF
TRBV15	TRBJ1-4	ATSRRRYNEKLF
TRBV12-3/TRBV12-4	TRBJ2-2	ASNQEGAGTGELF
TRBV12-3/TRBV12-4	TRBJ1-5	ASSLGPAGSSNQPQH
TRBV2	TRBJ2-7	ASSSGFPYYEQY
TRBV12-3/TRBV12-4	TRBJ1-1	ASSLGPGGRHTEAF